Here is one T cell receptor beta chain with its context. This entry is derived from a study of technical replicates of blood from four donors. Only in-frame clones appear in the TCRdb table, and some are missing; sequencing was by immunoSEQ multiplex PCR. This table holds over 80,000 clones, about 96% found once. This receptor was obtained from a human donor in good health. Sequencing was carried out using T cells isolated from PBMCs.

The CDR3 spells CASNDPLSGYEQYF. For the CDR3, the DNA is TGTGCCAGCAATGACCCCCTGAGCGGTTACGAGCAGTACTTC. The chain links TRBV6-1 to TRBJ2-7; D is perhaps TRBD2 (5 bases). The CDR3 is made up of 14 amino acids. Germline-derived CDR1 and CDR2 are MNHNS and SASEGT. V lost 7 bases and J 4 bases, leaving 17 bases between the germline ends.